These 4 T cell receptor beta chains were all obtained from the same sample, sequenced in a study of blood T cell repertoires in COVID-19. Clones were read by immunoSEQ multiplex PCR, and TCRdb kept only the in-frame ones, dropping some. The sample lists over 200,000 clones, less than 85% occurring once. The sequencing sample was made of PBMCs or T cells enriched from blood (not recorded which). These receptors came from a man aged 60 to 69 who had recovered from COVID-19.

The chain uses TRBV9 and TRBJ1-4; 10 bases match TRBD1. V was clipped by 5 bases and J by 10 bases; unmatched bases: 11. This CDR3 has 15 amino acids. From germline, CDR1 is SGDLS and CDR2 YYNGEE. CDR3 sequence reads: CASSQTGTGEVKLFF. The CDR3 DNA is TGTGCCAGCAGTCAGACCGGGACAGGGGAGGTAAAACTGTTTTTT. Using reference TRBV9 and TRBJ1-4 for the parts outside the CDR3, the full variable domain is DSGVTQTPKHLITATGQRVTLRCSPRSGDLSVYWYQQSLDQGLQFLIQYYNGEERAKGNILERFSAQQFPDLHSELNLSSLELGDSALYFCASSQTGTGEVKLFFGSGTQLSVL.

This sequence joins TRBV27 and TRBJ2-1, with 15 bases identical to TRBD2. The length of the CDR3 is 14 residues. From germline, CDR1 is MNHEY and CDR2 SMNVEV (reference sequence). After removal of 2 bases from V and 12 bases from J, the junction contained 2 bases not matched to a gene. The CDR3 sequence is CASSLVGLAGGQFF. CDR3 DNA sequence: TGTGCCAGCAGTTTAGTGGGACTAGCGGGGGGGCAGTTCTTC.

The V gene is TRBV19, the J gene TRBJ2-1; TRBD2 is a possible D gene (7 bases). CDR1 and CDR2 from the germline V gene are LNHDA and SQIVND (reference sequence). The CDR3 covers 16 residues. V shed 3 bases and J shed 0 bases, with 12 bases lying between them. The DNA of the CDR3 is TGTGCCAGTAGTATGTTGAGGGGGGGCTCCTACAATGAGCAGTTCTTC. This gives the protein CASSMLRGGSYNEQFF.

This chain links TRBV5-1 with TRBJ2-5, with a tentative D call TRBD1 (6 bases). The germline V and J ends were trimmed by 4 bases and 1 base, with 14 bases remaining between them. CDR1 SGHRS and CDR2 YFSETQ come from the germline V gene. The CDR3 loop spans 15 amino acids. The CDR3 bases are TGCGCCAGCAGCCCCCGGGACACCACCCAAGAGACCCAGTACTTC. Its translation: CASSPRDTTQETQYF.